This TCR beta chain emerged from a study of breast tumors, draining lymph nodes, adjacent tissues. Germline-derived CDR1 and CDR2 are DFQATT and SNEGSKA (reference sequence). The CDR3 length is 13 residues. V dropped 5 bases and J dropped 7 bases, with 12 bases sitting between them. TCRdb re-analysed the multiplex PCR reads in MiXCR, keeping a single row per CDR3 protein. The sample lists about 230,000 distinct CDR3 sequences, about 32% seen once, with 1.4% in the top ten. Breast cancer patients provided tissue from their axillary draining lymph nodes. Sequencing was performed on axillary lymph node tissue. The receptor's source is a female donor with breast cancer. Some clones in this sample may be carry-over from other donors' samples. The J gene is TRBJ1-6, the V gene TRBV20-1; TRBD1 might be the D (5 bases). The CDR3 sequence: CSAGDSANSPLHF. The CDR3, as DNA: TGCAGTGCTGGGGACTCAGCGAATTCACCCCTCCACTTT.